A single sample is the source of the 27 T cell receptor beta chains below, sequenced in a study of beta chain features in type 1 diabetes. The whole isolated RNA underwent reverse transcription, so sequencing captured expressed TCRB transcripts. Profiling relied on immunoSEQ multiplex PCR, and the TCRdb table lists in-frame clones only, not all of them. The table includes 280,000 or so clones, 15% detected once. Study results and caveats: TCRB CDR3 length was moderately but significantly reduced in all four CD4+ subsets of Type 1 diabetes patients.

No antigen has been assigned to these receptors. The sample taken for sequencing was naive CD4+ T cells from blood. Every receptor here comes from a man younger than 35 with type 1 diabetes.

The chain uses TRBV4-2 and TRBJ2-2; TRBD2 matches at 8 bases. Germline-derived CDR1 and CDR2 are LGHNA and YNFKEQ. J lost 1 base, V lost 3 bases, and 10 bases had no gene match. CDR3 length equals 18 residues. The DNA of the CDR3 is TGTGCCAGCAGCCAGGTCGAGGGGAGCGGGAGGAACACCGGGGAGCTGTTTTTT. Translating gives CASSQVEGSGRNTGELFF.

This clone has a handful of counts. This chain links TRBV6-4 with TRBJ1-5, with 7 bases fitting TRBD1. This CDR3 is built from 13 residues. The V and J ends lost 3 bases and 9 bases, in that order; junction bases with no gene match: 5. Looked up from germline, CDR1 is MRHNA and CDR2 is SNTAGT. The DNA of the CDR3 is TGTGCCAGCAGTGATGGACAGGTAGGGCCCCAGCATTTT. Translated, it gives CASSDGQVGPQHF.

As to this clone: This sample also contains other DNA sequences that code for the same CDR3. V gene TRBV9 combines with J gene TRBJ2-5; a weak D match, TRBD1 (6 bases). CDR1 and CDR2 from the germline V gene are SGDLS and YYNGEE. The ends were cut back, 2 bases at V and 5 bases at J, with 10 bases in the middle. CDR3 size: 13 residues. CDR3 nucleotide sequence: TGTGCCAGCAGCGTTAGTCAGGGGGAGACCCAGTACTTC. Protein product: CASSVSQGETQYF.

This clone was seen a few times. The chain recombines TRBV7-2 with TRBJ2-7; no clear D. Germline values: CDR1 SGHTA, CDR2 FQGNSA. The CDR3 sequence is 14 residues long. V was cut by 3 bases and J by 3 bases, with 12 bases left in between. CDR3 region: CASSFMSSFYEQYF. CDR3 sequence (DNA): TGTGCCAGCAGCTTTATGAGTAGTTTCTACGAGCAGTACTTC.

This clone was counted ten times or more. This chain joins TRBV29-1 and TRBJ2-4; D may be TRBD1 (6 bases). The V end was cut by 6 bases, the J end by 6 bases, with 15 bases between. Germline lookup yields CDR1 SQVTM and CDR2 ANQGSEA. This CDR3 contains 13 residues. This CDR3 is CSVAGTLLNIQYF. The CDR3 region has the DNA TGCAGCGTGGCCGGGACACTCTTAAACATTCAGTACTTC.

This clone has just a few counts. The chain uses TRBV5-1 and TRBJ2-7; 12 bases are shared with TRBD1. The CDR3 consists of 16 residues. Germline-derived CDR1 and CDR2 are SGHRS and YFSETQ. Trimming at V came to 4 bases and at J to 4 bases, leaving 9 bases not matched to a gene. The CDR3 spells CASSRGDRGRIYEQYF. CDR3 bases: TGCGCCAGCAGCCGGGGGGACAGGGGGCGCATTTACGAGCAGTACTTC.

This clone was detected a few times. The gene calls are TRBV5-1 and TRBJ2-1, with TRBD1 identical over 10 bases. The CDR3 extends over 15 amino acids. Trimming took 2 bases from V and 3 from J; bases not matched to a gene: 2. Germline CDR1 SGHRS, CDR2 YFSETQ. The CDR3 nucleotides are TGCGCCAGCAGCTTCGGACAGGGGGGCTACAATGAGCAGTTCTTC. Translating it yields CASSFGQGGYNEQFF.

This sequence joins TRBV13 and TRBJ2-2; no clear D. V was cut by 5 bases and J by 3 bases, with 10 bases left in between. The CDR3 length is 14 residues. Germline V CDR1 and CDR2: PRHDT, FYEKMQ (reference sequence). CDR3 in amino acids: CASSLVSYTGELFF. For the CDR3, the DNA is TGTGCCAGCAGCCTAGTATCCTACACCGGGGAGCTGTTTTTT.

The genes are TRBV5-1 and TRBJ2-3, with D perhaps matching TRBD1 (5 bases). Germline lookup yields CDR1 SGHRS and CDR2 YFSETQ. The CDR3 runs to 15 residues. Trimming stripped 0 bases from V and 4 bases from J, with 12 bases between. The CDR3 is CASSLVGQGADTQYF. The CDR3 coding sequence is TGCGCCAGCAGCTTGGTGGGGCAGGGTGCAGATACGCAGTATTTT.

This clone was observed a few times. The CDR3 DNA is TGTGCCAGTAGCGGCTGGCTGAACACTGAAGCTTTCTTT. Amino acids: CASSGWLNTEAFF. The chain is built from TRBV28 and TRBJ1-1; D call uncertain. Trimming pared 9 bases from V and 0 bases from J, leaving 11 bases between. Per the germline V gene, CDR1 is MDHEN and CDR2 is SYDVKM. The CDR3 runs 13 residues.

This clone occurred a few times. The chain recombines TRBV29-1 with TRBJ2-5; D may be TRBD1 (5 bases). V lost 4 bases, J lost 5 bases, and 11 bases lay in between. The CDR3 is 12 residues long. Germline V lookup: CDR1 SQVTM, CDR2 ANQGSEA. The CDR3 DNA reads as TGCAGCGTTGTGGGGCAGGCGGAGACCCAGTACTTC. It specifies CSVVGQAETQYF.

The chain joins TRBV27 to TRBJ1-2; a possible D gene is TRBD1 (6 bases). V shed 6 bases and J shed 4 bases, with 12 bases lying between them. Germline assignment: CDR1 MNHEY and CDR2 SMNVEV (reference sequence). This CDR3 is built from 13 residues. In nucleotides, the CDR3 is TGTGCCAGCAGAACCGGGACACCCTATGGCTACACCTTC. This sequence encodes CASRTGTPYGYTF.

This clone was seen only a few times. The chain uses TRBV14 and TRBJ2-7, with D unresolved. The CDR3 contains 14 residues. From germline, CDR1 is SGHDN and CDR2 FVKESK. V was pared by 2 bases and J by 2 bases, with 10 bases between. The CDR3 loop reads CASSQRLQAYEQYF. In DNA form, the CDR3 reads TGTGCCAGCAGCCAAAGATTGCAGGCCTACGAGCAGTACTTC. Full variable domain (missing parts from reference TRBV14 and TRBJ2-7): EAGVTQFPSHSVIEKGQTVTLRCDPISGHDNLYWYRRVMGKEIKFLLHFVKESKQDESGMPNNRFLAERTGGTYSTLKVQPAELEDSGVYFCASSQRLQAYEQYFGPGTRLTVT.

The table lists this clone with a few counts. Other nucleotide sequences in the sample specify the same CDR3. The rearrangement links TRBV5-1 to TRBJ1-5, with a possible D match to TRBD1 (6 bases). CDR1 and CDR2 (germline): SGHRS, YFSETQ. V lost 0 bases, J lost 4 bases, and 8 bases lay in between. This CDR3 has 14 residues. This CDR3 reads CASSLGTGNQPQHF. The CDR3 DNA is TGCGCCAGCAGCTTGGGAACAGGGAATCAGCCCCAGCATTTT.

This clone occurred a few times. This sequence joins TRBV30 and TRBJ1-2; D ambiguous. The V gene's germline CDR1 is GTSNPN and CDR2 SVGIG (reference sequence). V lost 2 bases and J lost 2, with 3 bases in between. There are 11 residues in the CDR3. CDR3 loop: CAWSPNYGYTF. The CDR3 bases are TGTGCCTGGAGTCCGAACTATGGCTACACCTTC.

The chain links TRBV23-1 to TRBJ2-2; no firm D call. TRBV23-1 is known as an ORF, though its function is uncertain. V lost 1 base, J lost 1 base, and 10 bases lay in between. This CDR3 has 16 residues. The DNA of the CDR3 is TGCGCCAGCAGTCAATTGGGCTTTCAGAACACCGGGGAGCTGTTTTTT. Its protein product is CASSQLGFQNTGELFF.

This clone was detected only a few times. The V call is TRBV2, the J call TRBJ1-2, with D possibly being TRBD1 (6 bases). From germline, CDR1 is SNHLY and CDR2 FYNNEI. V was trimmed by 8 bases and J by 4 bases, leaving 14 bases between them. The CDR3 spans 13 residues. The CDR3 spells CASARDILYGYTF. The CDR3 DNA follows: TGTGCCAGCGCCCGGGACATACTCTATGGCTACACCTTC.

This clone was seen more than once but under ten times. The chain uses TRBV6-5 and TRBJ2-6, with D possibly being TRBD2 (7 bases). Trimming left V 6 bases short and J 3 bases short, with 12 bases between. From germline, CDR1 is MNHEY and CDR2 SVGAGI. The CDR3 contains 15 residues. This CDR3 is CASRRGGVGANVLTF. The CDR3 DNA reads TGTGCCAGCAGGAGGGGGGGGGTTGGGGCCAACGTCCTGACTTTC.

V gene TRBV7-2 combines with J gene TRBJ2-5; D may be TRBD2 (6 bases). The CDR3 totals 14 residues. In germline, CDR1 is SGHTA, CDR2 FQGNSA. V lost 4 bases to trimming and J lost 2 bases, with 11 bases between them. The CDR3 DNA follows: TGTGCCAGCAGCTCATATGGGGGGCAAGAGACCCAGTACTTC. Its translation is CASSSYGGQETQYF. Together with reference TRBV7-2 and TRBJ2-5, the CDR3 gives the full variable domain: GAGVSQSPSNKVTEKGKDVELRCDPISGHTALYWYRQSLGQGLEFLIYFQGNSAPDKSGLPSDRFSAERTGGSVSTLTIQRTQQEDSAVYLCASSSYGGQETQYFGPGTRLLVL.

The genes are TRBV18 and TRBJ1-2; 9 bases line up with TRBD1. The germline gives CDR1 KGHSH, CDR2 LQKENI. The CDR3 totals 15 residues. Unmatched junction bases numbered 8, after V lost 3 bases and J lost 6 bases. The CDR3 region has the DNA TGTGCCAGCTCACCTCGACAGGGGGAATTCAATGGCTACACCTTC. Encoded protein: CASSPRQGEFNGYTF.

This clone was observed a few times. V and J are TRBV21-1 and TRBJ1-2. TRBV21-1 is noted as a pseudogene. The CDR3 runs 14 residues. The CDR3 here is CASSSLRRGYGYTF. The CDR3 bases are TGTGCCAGCAGCAGCCTCCGGAGGGGTTATGGCTACACCTTC.

This clone was seen more than once but under ten times. The chain employs TRBV4-2 and TRBJ2-3; D gene ambiguous. The V end was cut by 1 base, the J end by 2 bases, with 4 bases between. The CDR3 is 13 amino acids. Germline V gives CDR1 LGHNA, CDR2 YNFKEQ. CDR3 DNA sequence: TGTGCCAGCAGCCAAGGTAACACAGATACGCAGTATTTT. Translating gives CASSQGNTDTQYF.

A note on this clone: The junction and the germline gene differ at one end; a read error may be behind it. The chain employs TRBV19 and TRBJ1-5, with 7 bases fitting TRBD1. CDR1 is LNHDA, CDR2 SQIVND, per germline (reference sequence). The CDR3 runs to 15 residues. CDR3 DNA: TGTGCCGGTAGTAGTCCAGACAGGGTGCTTCAGCCCCAGCATTTT. This gives the protein CAGSSPDRVLQPQHF.

CDR3 in DNA: TGCGCCAGCAGCCGGACAGCCGTCTCTGGAAACACCATATATTTT. Its translation is CASSRTAVSGNTIYF. The V call is TRBV4-3, the J call TRBJ1-3, with D maybe TRBD1 (6 bases). V was shortened by 4 bases and J by 0 bases, with 10 bases between the two germline ends. This CDR3 spans 15 amino acids. The germline CDR1 and CDR2 sequences are LGHNA and YSLEER.

The rearrangement uses TRBV7-2 and TRBJ2-7; D might be TRBD2 (5 bases). Germline V gene data show CDR1 as SGHTA and CDR2 as FQGNSA. V shed 4 bases and J shed 2 bases, with 12 bases lying between them. This CDR3 has 14 amino acids. Written as DNA, the CDR3 is TGTGCCAGCAGCTCCCAAGCGGCAGCCTACGAGCAGTACTTC. As protein: CASSSQAAAYEQYF.

V usage is TRBV7-8 and J usage is TRBJ2-5; possible D gene TRBD2, 6 bases. The CDR3 totals 14 residues. V was clipped by 2 bases and J by 3 bases, with 10 bases between them. CDR1 is SGHVS, CDR2 FQNEAQ, per germline. The CDR3 DNA follows: TGTGCCAGCAGCTTAATGGGCGGGGAAGAGACCCAGTACTTC. Translating it yields CASSLMGGEETQYF.

This chain links TRBV29-1 with TRBJ2-5; 7 bases are a match to TRBD2. Per the germline V gene, CDR1 is SQVTM and CDR2 is ANQGSEA. V was clipped by 7 bases and J by 2 bases; unmatched bases: 7. CDR3 length: 13 amino acids. The CDR3 DNA is TGCAGCGAGATGAGACTAGCACAAGAGACCCAGTACTTC. This gives the protein CSEMRLAQETQYF.